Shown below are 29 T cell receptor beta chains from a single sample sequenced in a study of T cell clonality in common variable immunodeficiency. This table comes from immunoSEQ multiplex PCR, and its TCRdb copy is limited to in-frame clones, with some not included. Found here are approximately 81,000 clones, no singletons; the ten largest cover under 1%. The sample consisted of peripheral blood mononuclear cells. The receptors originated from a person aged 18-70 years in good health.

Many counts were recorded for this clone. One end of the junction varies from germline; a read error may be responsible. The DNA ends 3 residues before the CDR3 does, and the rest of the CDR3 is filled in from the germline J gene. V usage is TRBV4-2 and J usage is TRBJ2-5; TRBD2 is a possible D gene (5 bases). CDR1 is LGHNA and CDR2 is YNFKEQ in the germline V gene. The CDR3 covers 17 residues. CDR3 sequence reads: CASSQEVRLAPRETQYF. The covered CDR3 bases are TGCGCCAGCAGCCAAGAGGTTAGGCTAGCCCCGAGGGAGACC.

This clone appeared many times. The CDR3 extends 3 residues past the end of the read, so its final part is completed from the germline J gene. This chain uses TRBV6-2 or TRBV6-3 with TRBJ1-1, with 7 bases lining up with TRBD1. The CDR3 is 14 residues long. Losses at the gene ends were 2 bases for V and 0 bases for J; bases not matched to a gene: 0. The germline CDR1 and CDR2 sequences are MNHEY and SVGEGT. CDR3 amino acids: CASSYGTVNTEAFF. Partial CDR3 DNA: TGTGCCAGCAGTTACGGGACAGTGAACACTGAA.

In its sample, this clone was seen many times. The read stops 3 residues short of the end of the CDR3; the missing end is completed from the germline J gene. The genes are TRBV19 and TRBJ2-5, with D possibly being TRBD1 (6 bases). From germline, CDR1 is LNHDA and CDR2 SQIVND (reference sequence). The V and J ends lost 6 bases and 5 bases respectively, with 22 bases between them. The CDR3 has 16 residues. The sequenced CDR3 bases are TGTGCCAGTAGCCTAGGCGGCAGGGGCGATATGGAGACC. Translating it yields CASSLGGRGDMET. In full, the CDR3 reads CASSLGGRGDMETQYF.

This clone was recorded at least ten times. The CDR3: CASAMVAGGPNEQYF. The covered CDR3 bases are TGCGCCAGCGCAATGGTAGCGGGAGGGCCCAACGAG. The chain carries TRBV5-1 and TRBJ2-7; 11 positions agree with TRBD2. The read terminates 3 residues before the CDR3 end, so the remaining end is supplied by the germline J gene. This CDR3 spans 15 amino acids. V lost 7 bases to trimming and J lost 5 bases; unmatched junction nucleotides: 11. Germline-derived CDR1 and CDR2 are SGHRS and YFSETQ.

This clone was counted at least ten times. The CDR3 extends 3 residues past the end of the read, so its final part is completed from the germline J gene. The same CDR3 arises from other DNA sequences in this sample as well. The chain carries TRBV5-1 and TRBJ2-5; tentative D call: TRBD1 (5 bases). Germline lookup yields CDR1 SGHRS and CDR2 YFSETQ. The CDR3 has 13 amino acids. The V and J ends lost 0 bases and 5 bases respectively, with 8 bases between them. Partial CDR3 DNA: TGCGCCAGCAGCTTGGAGGGGCGGGAGACC. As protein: CASSLEGRET. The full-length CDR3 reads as CASSLEGRETQYF.

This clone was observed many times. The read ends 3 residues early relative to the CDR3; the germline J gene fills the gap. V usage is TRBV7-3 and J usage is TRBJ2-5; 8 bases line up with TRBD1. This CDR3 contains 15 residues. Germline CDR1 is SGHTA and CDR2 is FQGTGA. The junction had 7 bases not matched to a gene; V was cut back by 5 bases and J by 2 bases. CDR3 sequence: CASSRRGTGQETQYF. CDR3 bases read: TGTGCCAGCAGCCGCCGAGGGACAGGACAAGAGACC.

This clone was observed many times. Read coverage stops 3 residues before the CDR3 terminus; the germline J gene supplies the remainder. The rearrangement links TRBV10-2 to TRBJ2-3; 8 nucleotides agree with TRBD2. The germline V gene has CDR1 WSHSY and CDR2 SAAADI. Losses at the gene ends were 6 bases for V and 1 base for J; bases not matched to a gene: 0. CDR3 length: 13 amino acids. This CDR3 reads CASRLAGTDTQYF. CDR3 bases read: TGCGCCAGCAGACTAGCGGGCACAGATACG.

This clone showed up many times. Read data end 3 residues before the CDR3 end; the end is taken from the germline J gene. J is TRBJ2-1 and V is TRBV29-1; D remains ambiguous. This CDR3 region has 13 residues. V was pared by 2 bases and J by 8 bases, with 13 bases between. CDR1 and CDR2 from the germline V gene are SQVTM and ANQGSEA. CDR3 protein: CSVEPGKADEQFF. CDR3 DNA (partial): TGCAGCGTTGAACCTGGCAAGGCGGATGAG.

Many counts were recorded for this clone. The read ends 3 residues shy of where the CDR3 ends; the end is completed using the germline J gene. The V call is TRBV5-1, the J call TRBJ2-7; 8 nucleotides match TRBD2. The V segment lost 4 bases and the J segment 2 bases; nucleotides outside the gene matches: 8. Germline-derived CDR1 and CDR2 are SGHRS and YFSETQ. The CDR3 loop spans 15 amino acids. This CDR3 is CASSLLSGATYEQYF. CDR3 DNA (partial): TGCGCCAGCAGCCTACTTAGCGGGGCTACCTACGAG.

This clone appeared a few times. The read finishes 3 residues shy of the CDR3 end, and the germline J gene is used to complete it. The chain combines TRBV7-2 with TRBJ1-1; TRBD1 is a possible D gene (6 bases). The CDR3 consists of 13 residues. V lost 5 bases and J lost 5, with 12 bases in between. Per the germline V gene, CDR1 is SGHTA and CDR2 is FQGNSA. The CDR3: CASSPSGETEAFF. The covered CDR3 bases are TGTGCCAGCAGCCCCTCAGGGGAAACTGAA.

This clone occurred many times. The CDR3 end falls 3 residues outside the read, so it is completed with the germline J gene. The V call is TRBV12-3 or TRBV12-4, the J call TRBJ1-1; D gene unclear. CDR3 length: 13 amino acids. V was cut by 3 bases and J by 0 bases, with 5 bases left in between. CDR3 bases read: TGTGCCAGCAGTTTGACTATGAACACTGAA. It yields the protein CASSLTMNTE. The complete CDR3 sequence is CASSLTMNTEAFF.

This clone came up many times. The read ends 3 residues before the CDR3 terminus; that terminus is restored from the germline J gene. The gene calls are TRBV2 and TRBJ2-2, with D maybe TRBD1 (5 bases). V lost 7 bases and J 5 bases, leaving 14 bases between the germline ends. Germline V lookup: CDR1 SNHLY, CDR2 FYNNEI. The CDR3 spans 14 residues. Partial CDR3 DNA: TGTGCCAGCATTTTCCCCCAGGGTACCGGGGAG. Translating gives CASIFPQGTGE. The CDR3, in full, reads CASIFPQGTGELFF.

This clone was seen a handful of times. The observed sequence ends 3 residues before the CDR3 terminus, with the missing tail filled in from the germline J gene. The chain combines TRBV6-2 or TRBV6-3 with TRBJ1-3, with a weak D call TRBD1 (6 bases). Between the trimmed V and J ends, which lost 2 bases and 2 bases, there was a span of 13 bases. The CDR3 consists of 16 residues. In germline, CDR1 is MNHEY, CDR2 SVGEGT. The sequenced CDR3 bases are TGTGCCAGCAGTTACGGACAGCGGAAAGCTGGAAACACC. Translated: CASSYGQRKAGNT. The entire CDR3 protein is CASSYGQRKAGNTIYF.

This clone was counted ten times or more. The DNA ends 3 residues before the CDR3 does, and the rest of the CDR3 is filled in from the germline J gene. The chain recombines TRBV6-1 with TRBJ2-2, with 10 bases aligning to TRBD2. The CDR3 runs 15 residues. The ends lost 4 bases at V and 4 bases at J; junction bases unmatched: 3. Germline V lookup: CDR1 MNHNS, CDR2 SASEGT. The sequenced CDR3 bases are TGTGCCAGCAGTGGTCTAGCGGGAGCCACCGGGGAG. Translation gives CASSGLAGATGE. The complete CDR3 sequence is CASSGLAGATGELFF.

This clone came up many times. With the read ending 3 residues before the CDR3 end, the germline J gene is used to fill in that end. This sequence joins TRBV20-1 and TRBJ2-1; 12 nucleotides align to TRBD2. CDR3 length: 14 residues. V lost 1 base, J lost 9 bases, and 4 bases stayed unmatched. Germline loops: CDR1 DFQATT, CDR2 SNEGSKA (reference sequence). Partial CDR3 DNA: TGCAGTGCTAGAGGGACTAGCGGGACTGGTGAG. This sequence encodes CSARGTSGTGE. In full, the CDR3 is CSARGTSGTGEQFF.

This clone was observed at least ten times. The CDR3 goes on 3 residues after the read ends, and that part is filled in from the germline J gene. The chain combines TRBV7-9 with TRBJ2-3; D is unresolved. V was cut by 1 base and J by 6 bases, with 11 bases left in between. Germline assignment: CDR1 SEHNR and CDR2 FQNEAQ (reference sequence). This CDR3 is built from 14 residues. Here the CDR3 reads CASSLDQDRDTQYF. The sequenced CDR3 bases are TGTGCCAGCAGCTTAGATCAGGATCGGGATACG.

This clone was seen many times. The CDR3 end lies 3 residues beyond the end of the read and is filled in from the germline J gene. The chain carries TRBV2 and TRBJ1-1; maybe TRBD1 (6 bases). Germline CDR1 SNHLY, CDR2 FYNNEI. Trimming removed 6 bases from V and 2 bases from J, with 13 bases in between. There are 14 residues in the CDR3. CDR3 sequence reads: CASSPGQFNTEAFF. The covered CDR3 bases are TGTGCCAGCAGCCCTGGACAGTTTAACACTGAA.

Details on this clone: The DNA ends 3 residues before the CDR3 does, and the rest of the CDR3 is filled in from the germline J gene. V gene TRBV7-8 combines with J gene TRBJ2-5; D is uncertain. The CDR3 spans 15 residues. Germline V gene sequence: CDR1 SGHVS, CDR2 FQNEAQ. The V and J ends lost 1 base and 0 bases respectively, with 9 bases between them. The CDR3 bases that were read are TGTGCCAGCAGCTTAGGAGGCAGGTACCAAGAGACC. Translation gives CASSLGGRYQET. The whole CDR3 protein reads CASSLGGRYQETQYF.

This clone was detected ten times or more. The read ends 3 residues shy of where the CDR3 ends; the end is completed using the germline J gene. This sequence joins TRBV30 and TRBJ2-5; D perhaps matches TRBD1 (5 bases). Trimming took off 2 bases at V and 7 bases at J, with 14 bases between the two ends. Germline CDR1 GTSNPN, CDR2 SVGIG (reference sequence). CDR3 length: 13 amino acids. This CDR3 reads CAWSKGPYGTQYF. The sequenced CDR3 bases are TGTGCCTGGAGTAAGGGGCCCTATGGGACC.

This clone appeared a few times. CDR3 region: CASGHYEQYF. The sequenced CDR3 bases are TGTGCCAGCGGACACTACGAG. The V gene is TRBV25-1, the J gene TRBJ2-7; D is perhaps TRBD1 (5 bases). The read terminates 3 residues ahead of where the CDR3 ends, so the germline J gene completes it. V gave up 8 bases and J gave up 3 bases, with 5 bases separating them. CDR1 and CDR2 (germline): MGHDK, SYGVNS. The CDR3 consists of 10 residues.

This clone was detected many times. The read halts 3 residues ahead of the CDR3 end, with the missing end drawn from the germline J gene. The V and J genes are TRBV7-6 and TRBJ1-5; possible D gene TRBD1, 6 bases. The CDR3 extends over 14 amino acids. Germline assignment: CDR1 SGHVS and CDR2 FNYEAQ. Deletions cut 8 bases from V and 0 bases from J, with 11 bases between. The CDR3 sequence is CASSPDSSNQPQHF. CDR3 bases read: TGTGCCAGCTCTCCGGACAGTAGCAATCAGCCC.

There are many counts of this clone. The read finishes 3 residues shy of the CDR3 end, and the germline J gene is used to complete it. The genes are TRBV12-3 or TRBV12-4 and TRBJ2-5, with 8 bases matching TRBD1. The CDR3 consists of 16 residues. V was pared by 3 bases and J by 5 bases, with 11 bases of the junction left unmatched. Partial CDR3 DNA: TGTGCCAGCAGTTTCTTAGGACAGGGTTACATGGAGACC. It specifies CASSFLGQGYMET. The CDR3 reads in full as CASSFLGQGYMETQYF.

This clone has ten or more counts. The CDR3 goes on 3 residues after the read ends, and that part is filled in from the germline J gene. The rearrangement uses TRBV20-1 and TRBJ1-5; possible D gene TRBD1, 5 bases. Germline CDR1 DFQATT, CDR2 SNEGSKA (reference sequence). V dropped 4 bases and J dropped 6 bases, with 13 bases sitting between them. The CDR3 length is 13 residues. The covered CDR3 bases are TGCAGTGCTACGGGGGTCGGAATTCAGCCC. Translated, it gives CSATGVGIQP. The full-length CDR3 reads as CSATGVGIQPQHF.

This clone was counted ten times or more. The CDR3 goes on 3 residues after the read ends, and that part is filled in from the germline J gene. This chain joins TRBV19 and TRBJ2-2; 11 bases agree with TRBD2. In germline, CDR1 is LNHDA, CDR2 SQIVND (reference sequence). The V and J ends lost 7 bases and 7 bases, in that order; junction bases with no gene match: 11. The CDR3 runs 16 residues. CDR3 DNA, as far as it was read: TGTGCCAGTACCCAACGGCCTAGCGGGAGGTTCGGGGAG. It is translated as CASTQRPSGRFGE. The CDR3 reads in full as CASTQRPSGRFGELFF. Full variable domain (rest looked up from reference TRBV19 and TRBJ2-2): DGGITQSPKYLFRKEGQNVTLSCEQNLNHDAMYWYRQDPGQGLRLIYYSQIVNDFQKGDIAEGYSVSREKKESFPLTVTSAQKNPTAFYLCASTQRPSGRFGELFFGEGSRLTVL.

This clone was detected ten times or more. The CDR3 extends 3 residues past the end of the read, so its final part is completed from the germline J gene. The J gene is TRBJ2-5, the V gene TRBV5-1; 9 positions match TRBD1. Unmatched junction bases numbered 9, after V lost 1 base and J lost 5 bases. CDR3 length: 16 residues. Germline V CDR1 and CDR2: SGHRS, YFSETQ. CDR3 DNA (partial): TGCGCCAGCAGCTTGCAGACAGGGGGGGTTCGGGAGACC. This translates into CASSLQTGGVRET. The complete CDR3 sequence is CASSLQTGGVRETQYF.

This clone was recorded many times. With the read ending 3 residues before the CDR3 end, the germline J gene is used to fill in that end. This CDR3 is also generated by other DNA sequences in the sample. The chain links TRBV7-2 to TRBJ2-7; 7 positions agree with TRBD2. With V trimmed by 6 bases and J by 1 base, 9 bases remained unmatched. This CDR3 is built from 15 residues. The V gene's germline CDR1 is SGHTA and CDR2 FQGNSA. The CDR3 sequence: CASRPTSDQSYEQYF. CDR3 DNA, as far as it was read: TGTGCCAGCAGACCTACTAGCGACCAATCCTACGAG.

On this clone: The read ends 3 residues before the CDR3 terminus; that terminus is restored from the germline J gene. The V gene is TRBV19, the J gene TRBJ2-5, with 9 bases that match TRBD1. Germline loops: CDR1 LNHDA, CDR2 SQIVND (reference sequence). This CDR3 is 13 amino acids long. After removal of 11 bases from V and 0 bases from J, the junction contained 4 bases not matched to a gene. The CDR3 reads CAVDRGYQETQYF. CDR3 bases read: TGTGCCGTCGACAGGGGGTACCAAGAGACC.

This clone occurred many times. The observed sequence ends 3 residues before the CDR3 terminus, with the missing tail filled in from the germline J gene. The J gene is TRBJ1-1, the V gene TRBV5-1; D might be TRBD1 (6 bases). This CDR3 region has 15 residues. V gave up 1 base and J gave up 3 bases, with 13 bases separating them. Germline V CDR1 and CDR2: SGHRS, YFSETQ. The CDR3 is CASSLFGGRDTEAFF. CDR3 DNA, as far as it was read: TGCGCCAGCAGCTTGTTCGGGGGGCGCGACACTGAA.

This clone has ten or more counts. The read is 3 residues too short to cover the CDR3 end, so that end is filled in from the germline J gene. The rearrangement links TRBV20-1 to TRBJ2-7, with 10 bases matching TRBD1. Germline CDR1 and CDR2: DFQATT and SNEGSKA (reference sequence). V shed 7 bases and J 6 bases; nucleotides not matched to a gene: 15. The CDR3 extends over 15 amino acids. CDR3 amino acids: CSVLNRDRGRGEQYF. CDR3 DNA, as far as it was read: TGCAGTGTCCTGAACCGGGACAGGGGAAGGGGCGAG.